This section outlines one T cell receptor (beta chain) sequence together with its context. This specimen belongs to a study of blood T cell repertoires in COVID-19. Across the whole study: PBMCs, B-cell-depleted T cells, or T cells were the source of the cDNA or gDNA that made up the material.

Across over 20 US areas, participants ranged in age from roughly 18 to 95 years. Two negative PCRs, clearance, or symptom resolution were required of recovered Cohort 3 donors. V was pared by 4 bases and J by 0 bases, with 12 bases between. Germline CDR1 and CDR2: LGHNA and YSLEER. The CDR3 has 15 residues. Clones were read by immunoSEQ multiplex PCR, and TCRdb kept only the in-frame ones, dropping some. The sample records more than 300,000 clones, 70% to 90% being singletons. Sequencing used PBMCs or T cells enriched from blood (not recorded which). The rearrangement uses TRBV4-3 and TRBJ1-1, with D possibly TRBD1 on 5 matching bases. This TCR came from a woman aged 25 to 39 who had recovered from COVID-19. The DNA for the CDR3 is TGCGCCAGCAGCCTCCTAGGGGTGATGAACACTGAAGCTTTCTTT. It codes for CASSLLGVMNTEAFF.